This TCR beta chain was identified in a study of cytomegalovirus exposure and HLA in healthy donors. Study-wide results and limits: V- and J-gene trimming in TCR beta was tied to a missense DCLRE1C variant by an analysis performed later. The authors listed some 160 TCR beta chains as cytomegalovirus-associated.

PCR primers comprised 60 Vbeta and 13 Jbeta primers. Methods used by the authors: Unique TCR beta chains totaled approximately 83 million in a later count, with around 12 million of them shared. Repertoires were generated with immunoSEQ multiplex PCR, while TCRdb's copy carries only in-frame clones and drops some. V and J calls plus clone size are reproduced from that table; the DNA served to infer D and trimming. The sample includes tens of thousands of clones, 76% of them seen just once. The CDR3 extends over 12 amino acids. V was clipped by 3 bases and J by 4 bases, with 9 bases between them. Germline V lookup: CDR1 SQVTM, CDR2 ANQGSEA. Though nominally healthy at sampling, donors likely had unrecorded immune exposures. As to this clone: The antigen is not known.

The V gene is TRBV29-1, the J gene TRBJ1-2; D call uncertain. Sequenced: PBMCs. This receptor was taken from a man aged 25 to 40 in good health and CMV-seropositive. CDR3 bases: TGCAGCGTTGAGGGTGACTCCTATGGCTACACCTTC. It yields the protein CSVEGDSYGYTF.